The 8 T cell receptor beta chains listed next were all sequenced from one sample in a study of neurological immune-mediated disorders. TCRdb re-derived calls from the 5' RACE reads in MiXCR, one entry per CDR3 protein. There are tens of thousands of distinct CDR3 sequences in the sample; about 3.7% occur only once, and 5.5% to 6.5% lies in the top ten. The sequenced sample was PBMCs. These receptors were collected from a man aged 35 to 55 with multiple sclerosis.

This clonotype was counted at least ten times. CDR3 amino acids: CASSPEQGYGYTF. CDR3 nucleotide sequence: TGCGCCAGCAGCCCGGAACAAGGCTATGGCTACACCTTC. This chain connects TRBV5-1 to TRBJ1-2; D uncertain. The CDR3 length is 13 residues. From germline, CDR1 is SGHRS and CDR2 YFSETQ. Trimming cost V 4 bases and J 4 bases, with 11 bases left between them. The whole variable domain, filled in from reference TRBV5-1 and TRBJ1-2, reads KAGVTQTPRYLIKTRGQQVTLSCSPISGHRSVSWYQQTPGQGLQFLFEYFSETQRNKGNFPGRFSGRQFSNSRSEMNVSTLELGDSALYLCASSPEQGYGYTFGSGTRLTVV.

This clonotype was counted ten times or more. The rearrangement joins TRBV10-3 to TRBJ2-7; D is uncertain. CDR3 length: 12 residues. V gave up 3 bases and J gave up 5 bases, with 8 bases separating them. The germline gives CDR1 ENHRY, CDR2 SYGVKD. The CDR3 is CAISDRSHEQYF. The CDR3 DNA sequence: TGTGCCATCAGTGACCGGTCCCACGAGCAGTACTTC.

This clonotype was found many times. This chain links TRBV5-4 with TRBJ1-6; TRBD1 aligns across 8 bases. V trimming: 6 bases; J trimming: 5 bases; junction bases outside the gene matches: 10. The germline V gene has CDR1 SGHNT and CDR2 YYREEE (reference sequence). The CDR3 loop spans 16 amino acids. CDR3 bases: TGTGCCAGCACCGAATCTGGACAGGGCAATAATTCACCCCTCCACTTT. Translating gives CASTESGQGNNSPLHF.

There are many counts of this clonotype. V usage is TRBV6-5 and J usage is TRBJ1-1; D is ambiguous. V lost 4 bases and J lost 8, with 14 bases in between. Germline V CDR1 and CDR2: MNHEY, SVGAGI. The CDR3 sequence is 13 residues long. CDR3 coding DNA: TGTGCCAGCAGTTGGACTTGGGCGTCAGAAGCTTTCTTT. It translates to CASSWTWASEAFF.

Ten or more counts support this clonotype. V usage is TRBV12-3 or TRBV12-4 and J usage is TRBJ1-5; 10 nucleotides line up with TRBD1. This CDR3 region has 15 residues. Trimming at V came to 7 bases and at J to 6 bases, leaving 9 bases not matched to a gene. The CDR3 DNA reads TGTGCCAGCAAACCGGGACAGGGGATCGGTCAGCCCCAGCATTTT. This codes for CASKPGQGIGQPQHF.

There are many counts of this clonotype. This rearrangement joins TRBV18 to TRBJ2-1; unclear D gene. The CDR3 spans 17 residues. Trimming took 3 bases from V and 7 from J, leaving 22 bases between them. Germline V gene sequence: CDR1 KGHSH, CDR2 LQKENI. The CDR3 DNA reads as TGTGCCAGCTCACCGGGGTGGGCGTCCAGAACAAGAAATGAGCAGTTCTTC. Residues: CASSPGWASRTRNEQFF.

This clonotype has at least ten counts. The chain carries TRBV15 and TRBJ1-1; perhaps TRBD1 as D (5 bases). With 8 bases removed from V and 7 bases from J, the gap between germline ends came to 17 bases. This CDR3 region has 13 residues. In germline, CDR1 is LNHNV, CDR2 YYDKDF (reference sequence). CDR3 region: CATRAAGVGEAFF. Written as DNA, the CDR3 is TGTGCCACCCGCGCAGCGGGGGTGGGTGAAGCTTTCTTT. Using reference TRBV15 and TRBJ1-1 for the parts outside the CDR3, the full variable domain is DAMVIQNPRYQVTQFGKPVTLSCSQTLNHNVMYWYQQKSSQAPKLLFHYYDKDFNNEADTPDNFQSRRPNTSFCFLDIRSPGLGDTAMYLCATRAAGVGEAFFGQGTRLTVV.

This clonotype was seen at least ten times. The chain joins TRBV20-1 to TRBJ1-5; tentative D call: TRBD1 (5 bases). With 6 bases removed from V and 0 bases from J, the gap between germline ends came to 18 bases. Germline-derived CDR1 and CDR2 are DFQATT and SNEGSKA (reference sequence). This CDR3 is built from 16 residues. The CDR3 here is CSASSRRTNSNQPQHF. Written as DNA, the CDR3 is TGCAGTGCCTCTAGCCGGCGGACAAATAGCAATCAGCCCCAGCATTTT.